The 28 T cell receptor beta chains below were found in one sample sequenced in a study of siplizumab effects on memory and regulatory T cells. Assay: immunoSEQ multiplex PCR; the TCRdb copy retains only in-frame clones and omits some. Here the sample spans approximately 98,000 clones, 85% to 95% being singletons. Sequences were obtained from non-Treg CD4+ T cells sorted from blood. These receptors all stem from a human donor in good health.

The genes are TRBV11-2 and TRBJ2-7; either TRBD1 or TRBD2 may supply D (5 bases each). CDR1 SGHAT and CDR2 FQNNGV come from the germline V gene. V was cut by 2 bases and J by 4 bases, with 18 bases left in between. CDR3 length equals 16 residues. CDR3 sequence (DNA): TGTGCCAGCAGCTTACACGGGGCAGTAAGGTGGTACGAGCAGTACTTC. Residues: CASSLHGAVRWYEQYF.

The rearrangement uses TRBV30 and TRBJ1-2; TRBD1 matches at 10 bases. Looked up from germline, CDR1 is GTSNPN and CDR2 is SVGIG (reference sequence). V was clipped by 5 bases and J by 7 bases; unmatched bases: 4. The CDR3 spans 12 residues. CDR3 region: CAWGQGGRGYTF. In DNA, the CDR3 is TGTGCCTGGGGACAGGGGGGACGTGGCTACACCTTC.

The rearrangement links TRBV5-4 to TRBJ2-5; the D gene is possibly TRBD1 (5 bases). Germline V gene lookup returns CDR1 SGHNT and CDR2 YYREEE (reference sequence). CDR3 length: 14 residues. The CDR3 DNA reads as TGTGCGCTAGAGACTCAGGGTTTTAGGGAGACCCAGTACTTC. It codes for CALETQGFRETQYF.

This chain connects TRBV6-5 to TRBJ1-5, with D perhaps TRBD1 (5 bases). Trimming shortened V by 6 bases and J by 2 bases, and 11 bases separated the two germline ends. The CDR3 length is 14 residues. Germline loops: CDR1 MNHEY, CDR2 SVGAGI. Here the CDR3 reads CASRPRGGNQPQHF. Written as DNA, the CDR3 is TGTGCCAGCAGGCCGCGAGGGGGCAATCAGCCCCAGCATTTT.

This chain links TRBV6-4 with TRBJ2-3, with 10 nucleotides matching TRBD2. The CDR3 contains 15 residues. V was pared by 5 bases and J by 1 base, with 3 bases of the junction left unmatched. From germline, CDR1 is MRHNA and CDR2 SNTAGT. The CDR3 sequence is CASSRTSGRTDTQYF. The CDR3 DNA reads TGTGCCAGCAGTCGGACTAGCGGTCGCACAGATACGCAGTATTTT.

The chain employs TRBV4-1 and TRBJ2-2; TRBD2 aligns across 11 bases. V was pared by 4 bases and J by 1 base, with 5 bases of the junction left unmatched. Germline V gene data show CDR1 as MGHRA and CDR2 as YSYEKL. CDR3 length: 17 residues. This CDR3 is CASSLRGTSGNTGELFF. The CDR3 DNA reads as TGCGCCAGCAGCCTACGAGGGACTAGCGGGAACACCGGGGAGCTGTTTTTT.

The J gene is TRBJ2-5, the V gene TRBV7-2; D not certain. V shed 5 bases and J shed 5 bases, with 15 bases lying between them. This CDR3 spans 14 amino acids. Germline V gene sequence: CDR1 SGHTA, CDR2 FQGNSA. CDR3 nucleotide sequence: TGTGCCAGCAGCCCTAACGGAGTGCGCGAGACCCAGTACTTC. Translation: CASSPNGVRETQYF.

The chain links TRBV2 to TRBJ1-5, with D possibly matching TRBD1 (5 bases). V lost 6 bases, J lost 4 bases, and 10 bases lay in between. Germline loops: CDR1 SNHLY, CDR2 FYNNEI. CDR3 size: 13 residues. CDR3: CASRTAQNQPQHF. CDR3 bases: TGTGCCAGCAGGACAGCCCAAAATCAGCCCCAGCATTTT.

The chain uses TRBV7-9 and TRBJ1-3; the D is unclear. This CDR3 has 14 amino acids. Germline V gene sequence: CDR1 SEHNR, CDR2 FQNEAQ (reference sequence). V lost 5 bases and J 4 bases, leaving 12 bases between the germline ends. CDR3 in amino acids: CASSPDPLGNTIYF. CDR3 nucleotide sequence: TGTGCCAGCAGCCCAGACCCCTTAGGAAACACCATATATTTT. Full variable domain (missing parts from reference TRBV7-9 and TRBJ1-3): DTGVSQNPRHKITKRGQNVTFRCDPISEHNRLYWYRQTLGQGPEFLTYFQNEAQLEKSRLLSDRFSAERPKGSFSTLEIQRTEQGDSAMYLCASSPDPLGNTIYFGEGSWLTVV.

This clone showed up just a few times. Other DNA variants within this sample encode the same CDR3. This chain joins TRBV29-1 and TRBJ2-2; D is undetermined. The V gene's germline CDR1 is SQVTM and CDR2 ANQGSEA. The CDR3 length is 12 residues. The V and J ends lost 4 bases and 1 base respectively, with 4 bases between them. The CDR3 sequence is CSVGQNTGELFF. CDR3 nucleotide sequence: TGCAGCGTTGGGCAGAACACCGGGGAGCTGTTTTTT.

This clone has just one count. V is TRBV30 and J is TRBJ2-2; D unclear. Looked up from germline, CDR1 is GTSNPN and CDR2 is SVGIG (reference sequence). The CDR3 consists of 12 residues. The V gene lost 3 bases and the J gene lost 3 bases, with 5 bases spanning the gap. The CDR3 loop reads CAWRPHTGELFF. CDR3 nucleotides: TGTGCCTGGAGACCCCACACCGGGGAGCTGTTTTTT.

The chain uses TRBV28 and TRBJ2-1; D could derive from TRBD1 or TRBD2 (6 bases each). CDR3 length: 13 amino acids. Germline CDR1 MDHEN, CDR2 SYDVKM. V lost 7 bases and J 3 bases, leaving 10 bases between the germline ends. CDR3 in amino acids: CASNGGIYNEQFF. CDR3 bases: TGTGCCAGCAACGGGGGCATCTACAATGAGCAGTTCTTC. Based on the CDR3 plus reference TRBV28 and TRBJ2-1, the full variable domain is DVKVTQSSRYLVKRTGEKVFLECVQDMDHENMFWYRQDPGLGLRLIYFSYDVKMKEKGDIPEGYSVSREKKERFSLILESASTNQTSMYLCASNGGIYNEQFFGPGTRLTVL.

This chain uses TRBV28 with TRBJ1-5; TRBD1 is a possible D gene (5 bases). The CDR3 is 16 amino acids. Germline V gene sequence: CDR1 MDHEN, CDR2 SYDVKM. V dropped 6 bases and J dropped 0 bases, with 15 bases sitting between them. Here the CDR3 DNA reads TGTGCCAGCAGCCTTCCGGGGACCGCTAGCAATCAGCCCCAGCATTTT. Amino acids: CASSLPGTASNQPQHF.

The CDR3 sequence: CASTQMGGQADYGYTF. CDR3 sequence (DNA): TGTGCCAGCACCCAGATGGGGGGACAGGCTGACTATGGCTACACCTTC. V and J are TRBV28 and TRBJ1-2; 8 nucleotides align to TRBD1. The length of the CDR3 is 16 residues. V lost 7 bases, J lost 3 bases, and 13 bases stayed unmatched. Germline V gene sequence: CDR1 MDHEN, CDR2 SYDVKM.

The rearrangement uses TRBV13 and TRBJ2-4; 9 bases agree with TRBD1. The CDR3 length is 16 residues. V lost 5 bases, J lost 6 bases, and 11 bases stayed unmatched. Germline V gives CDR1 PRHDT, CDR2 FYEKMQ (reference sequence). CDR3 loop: CASSPRQGGNSNIQYF. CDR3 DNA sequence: TGTGCCAGCAGCCCCCGACAGGGGGGGAATTCAAACATTCAGTACTTC.

In nucleotides, the CDR3 is TGTGCCAGCAGTACCGGGACCGGGACAGCCAACCCCTACGAGCAGTACTTC. Translating it yields CASSTGTGTANPYEQYF. The J gene is TRBJ2-7, the V gene TRBV28; TRBD1 agrees at 7 bases. Germline CDR1 MDHEN, CDR2 SYDVKM. The CDR3 loop spans 17 amino acids. V shed 5 bases, J shed 2 bases, and the junction held 15 bases outside the gene matches.

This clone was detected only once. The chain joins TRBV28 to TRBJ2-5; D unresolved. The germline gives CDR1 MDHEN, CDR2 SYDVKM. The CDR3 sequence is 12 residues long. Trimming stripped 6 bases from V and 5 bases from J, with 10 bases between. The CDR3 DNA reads TGTGCCAGCAGAGACGACGTCGAGACCCAGTACTTC. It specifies CASRDDVETQYF.

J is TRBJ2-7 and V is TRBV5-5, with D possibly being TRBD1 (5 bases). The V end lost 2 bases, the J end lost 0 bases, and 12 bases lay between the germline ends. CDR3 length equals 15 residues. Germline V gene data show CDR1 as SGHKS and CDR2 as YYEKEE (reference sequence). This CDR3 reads CASSFRDFGSYEQYF. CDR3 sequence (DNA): TGTGCCAGCAGCTTCAGGGATTTCGGCTCCTACGAGCAGTACTTC.

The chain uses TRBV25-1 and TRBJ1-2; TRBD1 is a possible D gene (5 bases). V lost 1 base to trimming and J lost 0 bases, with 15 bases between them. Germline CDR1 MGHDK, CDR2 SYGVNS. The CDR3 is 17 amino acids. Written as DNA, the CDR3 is TGTGCCAGCAGTGAATTGAGTGGGCAGGGAGCTAACTATGGCTACACCTTC. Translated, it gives CASSELSGQGANYGYTF.

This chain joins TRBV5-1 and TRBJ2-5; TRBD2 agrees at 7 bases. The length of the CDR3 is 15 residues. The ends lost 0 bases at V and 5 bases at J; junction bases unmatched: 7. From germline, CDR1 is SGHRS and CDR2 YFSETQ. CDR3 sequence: CASSLGGGDPETQYF. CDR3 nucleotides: TGCGCCAGCAGCTTGGGTGGGGGGGATCCGGAGACCCAGTACTTC.

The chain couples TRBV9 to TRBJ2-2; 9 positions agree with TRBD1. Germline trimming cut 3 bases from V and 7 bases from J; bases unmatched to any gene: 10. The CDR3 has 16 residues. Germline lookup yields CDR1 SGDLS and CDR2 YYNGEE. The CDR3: CASSDPGTGKGGELFF. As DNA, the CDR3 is TGTGCCAGCAGCGACCCCGGGACAGGGAAGGGCGGGGAGCTGTTTTTT.

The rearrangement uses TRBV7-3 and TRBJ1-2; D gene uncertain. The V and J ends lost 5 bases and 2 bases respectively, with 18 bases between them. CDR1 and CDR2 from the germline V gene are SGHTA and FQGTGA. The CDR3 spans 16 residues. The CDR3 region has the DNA TGTGCCAGCAGCAGGGATGCCCAGCTAGCAAACTATGGCTACACCTTC. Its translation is CASSRDAQLANYGYTF.

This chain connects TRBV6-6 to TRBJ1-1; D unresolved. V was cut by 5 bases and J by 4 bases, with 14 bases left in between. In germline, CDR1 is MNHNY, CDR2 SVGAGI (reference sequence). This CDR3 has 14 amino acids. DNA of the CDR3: TGTGCCAGCAGTAGATCAAGGGAGAGCACTGAAGCTTTCTTT. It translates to CASSRSRESTEAFF.

The CDR3 DNA is TGTGCCAGCTCGACCGGGACAGGGGTCTACGAGCAGTACTTC. This codes for CASSTGTGVYEQYF. This chain uses TRBV18 with TRBJ2-7; TRBD1 matches 10 bases. Trimming removed 6 bases from V and 3 bases from J; junction bases left unmatched: 5. Germline CDR1 is KGHSH and CDR2 is LQKENI. There are 14 residues in the CDR3.

This chain's CDR3 is CASSPSTGVGSGANVLTF. CDR3 coding DNA: TGTGCCAGCAGCCCCTCGACAGGGGTCGGCTCTGGGGCCAACGTCCTGACTTTC. The rearrangement joins TRBV14 to TRBJ2-6; TRBD1 matches 8 bases. V shed 4 bases and J 0 bases; nucleotides not matched to a gene: 8. Germline lookup yields CDR1 SGHDN and CDR2 FVKESK. This CDR3 has 18 amino acids.

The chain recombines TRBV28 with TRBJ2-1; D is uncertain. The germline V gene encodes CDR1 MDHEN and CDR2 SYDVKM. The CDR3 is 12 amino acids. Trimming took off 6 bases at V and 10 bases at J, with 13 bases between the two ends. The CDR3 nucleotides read TGTGCCAGCAGCATCCGCCCCGGGGAGCAGTTCTTC. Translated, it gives CASSIRPGEQFF.

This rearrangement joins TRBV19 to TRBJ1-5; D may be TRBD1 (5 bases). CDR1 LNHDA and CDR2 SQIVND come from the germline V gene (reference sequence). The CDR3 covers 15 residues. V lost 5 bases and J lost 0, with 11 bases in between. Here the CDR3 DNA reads TGTGCCAGTAGTCCAAGGGGTTATAGCAATCAGCCCCAGCATTTT. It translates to CASSPRGYSNQPQHF.

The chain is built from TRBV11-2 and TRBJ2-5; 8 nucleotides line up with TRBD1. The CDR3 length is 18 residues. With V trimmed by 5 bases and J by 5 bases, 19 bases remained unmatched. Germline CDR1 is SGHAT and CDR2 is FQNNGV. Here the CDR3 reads CASSPSMGWGRTGETQYF. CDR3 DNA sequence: TGTGCCAGCAGCCCCTCGATGGGATGGGGGAGGACAGGGGAGACCCAGTACTTC. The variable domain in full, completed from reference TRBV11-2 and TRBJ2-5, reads EAGVAQSPRYKIIEKRQSVAFWCNPISGHATLYWYQQILGQGPKLLIQFQNNGVVDDSQLPKDRFSAERLKGVDSTLKIQPAKLEDSAVYLCASSPSMGWGRTGETQYFGPGTRLLVL.